This TCR beta chain came from a study of OX40 agonist ivuxolimab in advanced cancers. Background on the study: Antecedent anti-PD-1, anti-PD-L1 or anti-CTLA-4 therapy was permissible, with roughly 40% having received some.

CDR1 and CDR2 from the germline V gene are LNHDA and SQIVND (reference sequence). Trimming at V came to 7 bases and at J to 6 bases, leaving 10 bases not matched to a gene. CDR3 size: 15 residues. The protocol was immunoSEQ multiplex PCR, while the TCRdb copy is restricted to in-frame clones and leaves out a portion. The table includes roughly 76,000 clones, 90% to 95% detected once. This sequence originates from an adult with an advanced solid tumor such as melanoma, head and neck, liver or kidney cancer. The V and J genes are TRBV19 and TRBJ2-3; 10 bases are shared with TRBD1. The sequences come from CD4+ or CD8+ T cells sorted from blood, collected in a trial of the OX40 agonist ivuxolimab. The CDR3 region is CASIPPGQGRDTQYF. For the CDR3, the DNA is TGTGCCAGTATCCCCCCGGGACAGGGGCGCGATACGCAGTATTTT.